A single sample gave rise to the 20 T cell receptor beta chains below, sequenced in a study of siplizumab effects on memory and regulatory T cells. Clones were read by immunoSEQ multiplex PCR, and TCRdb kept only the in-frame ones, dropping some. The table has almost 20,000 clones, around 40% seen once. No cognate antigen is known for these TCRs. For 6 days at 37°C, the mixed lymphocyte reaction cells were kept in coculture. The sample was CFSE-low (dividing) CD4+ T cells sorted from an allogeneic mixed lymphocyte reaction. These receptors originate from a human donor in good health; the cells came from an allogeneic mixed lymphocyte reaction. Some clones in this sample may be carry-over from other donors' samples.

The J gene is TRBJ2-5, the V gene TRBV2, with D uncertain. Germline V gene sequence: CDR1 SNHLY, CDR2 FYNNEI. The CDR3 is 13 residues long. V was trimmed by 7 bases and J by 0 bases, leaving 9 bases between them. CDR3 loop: CASTVAYQETQYF. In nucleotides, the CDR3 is TGTGCCAGCACGGTAGCCTACCAAGAGACCCAGTACTTC.

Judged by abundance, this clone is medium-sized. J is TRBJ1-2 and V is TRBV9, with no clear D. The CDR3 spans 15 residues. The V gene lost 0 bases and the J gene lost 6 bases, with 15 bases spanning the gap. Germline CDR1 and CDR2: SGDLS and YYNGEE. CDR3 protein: CASSVEGFQRDGYTF. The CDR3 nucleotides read TGTGCCAGCAGCGTAGAAGGCTTCCAGAGGGATGGCTACACCTTC.

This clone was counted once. DNA of the CDR3: TGTGCCAGCAAACCGTCGGGGGCTGGAAACACCATATATTTT. Amino acids: CASKPSGAGNTIYF. The chain joins TRBV6-6 to TRBJ1-3, with D tentatively TRBD1 (5 bases). V shed 7 bases and J shed 2 bases, with 12 bases lying between them. The CDR3 sequence is 14 residues long. CDR1 and CDR2 (germline): MNHNY, SVGAGI (reference sequence).

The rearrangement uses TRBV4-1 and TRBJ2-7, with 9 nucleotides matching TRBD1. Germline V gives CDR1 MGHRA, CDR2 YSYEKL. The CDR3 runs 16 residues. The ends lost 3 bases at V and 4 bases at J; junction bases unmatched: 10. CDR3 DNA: TGCGCCAGCAGCCACCTTCCGGGACAGGGTGGATACGAGCAGTACTTC. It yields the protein CASSHLPGQGGYEQYF.

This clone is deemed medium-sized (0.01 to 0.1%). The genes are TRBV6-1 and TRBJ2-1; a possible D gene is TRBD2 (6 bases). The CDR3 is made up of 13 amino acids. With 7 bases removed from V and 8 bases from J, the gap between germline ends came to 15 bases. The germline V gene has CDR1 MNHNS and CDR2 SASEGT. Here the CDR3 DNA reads TGTGCCAGCACCATCGGGAGTTGGGATGAGCAGTTCTTC. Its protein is CASTIGSWDEQFF.

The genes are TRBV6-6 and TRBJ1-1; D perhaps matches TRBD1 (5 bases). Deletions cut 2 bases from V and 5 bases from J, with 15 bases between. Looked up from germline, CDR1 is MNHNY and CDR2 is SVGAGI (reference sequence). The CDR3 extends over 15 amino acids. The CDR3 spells CASSYNTGRKTEAFF. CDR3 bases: TGTGCCAGCAGTTACAATACGGGGCGCAAAACTGAAGCTTTCTTT.

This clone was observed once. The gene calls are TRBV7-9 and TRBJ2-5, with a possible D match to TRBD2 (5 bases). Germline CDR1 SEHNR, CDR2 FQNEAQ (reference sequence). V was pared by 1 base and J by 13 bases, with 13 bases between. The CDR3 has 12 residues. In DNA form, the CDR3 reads TGTGCCAGCAGCTTAGATAGGGAGTGGTGGTACTTC. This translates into CASSLDREWWYF.

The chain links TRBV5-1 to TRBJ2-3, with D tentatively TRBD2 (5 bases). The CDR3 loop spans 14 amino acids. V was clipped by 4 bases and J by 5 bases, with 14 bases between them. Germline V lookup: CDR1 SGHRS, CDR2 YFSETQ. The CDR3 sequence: CASSPTEGGDTQYF. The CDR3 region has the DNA TGCGCCAGCAGCCCGACTGAGGGCGGAGATACGCAGTATTTT.

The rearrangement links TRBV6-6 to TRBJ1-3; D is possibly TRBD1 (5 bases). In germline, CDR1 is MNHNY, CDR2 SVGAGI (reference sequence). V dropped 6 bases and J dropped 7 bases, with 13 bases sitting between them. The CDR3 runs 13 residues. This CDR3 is CASRRQGLNTIYF. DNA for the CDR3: TGTGCCAGCAGGCGGCAGGGTCTGAACACCATATATTTT.

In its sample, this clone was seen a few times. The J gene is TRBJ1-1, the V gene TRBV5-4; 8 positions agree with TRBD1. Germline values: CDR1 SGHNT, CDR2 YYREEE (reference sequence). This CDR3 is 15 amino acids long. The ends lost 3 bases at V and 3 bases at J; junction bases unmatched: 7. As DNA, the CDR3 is TGTGCCAGCAGCTCCCGGACAGGGAGGTACACTGAAGCTTTCTTT. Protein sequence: CASSSRTGRYTEAFF.

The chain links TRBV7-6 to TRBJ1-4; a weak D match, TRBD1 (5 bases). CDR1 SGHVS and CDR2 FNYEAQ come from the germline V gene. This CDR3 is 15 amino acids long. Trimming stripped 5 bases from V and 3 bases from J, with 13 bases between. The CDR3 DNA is TGTGCCAGCAGCCTAGGGACGGGGGCTAATGAAAAACTGTTTTTT. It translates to CASSLGTGANEKLFF.

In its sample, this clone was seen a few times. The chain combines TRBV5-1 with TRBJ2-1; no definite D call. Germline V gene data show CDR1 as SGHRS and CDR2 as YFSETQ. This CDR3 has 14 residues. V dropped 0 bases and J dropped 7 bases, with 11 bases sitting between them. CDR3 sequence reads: CASSLGLSMNEQFF. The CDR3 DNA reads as TGCGCCAGCAGCTTGGGTCTTAGCATGAATGAGCAGTTCTTC.

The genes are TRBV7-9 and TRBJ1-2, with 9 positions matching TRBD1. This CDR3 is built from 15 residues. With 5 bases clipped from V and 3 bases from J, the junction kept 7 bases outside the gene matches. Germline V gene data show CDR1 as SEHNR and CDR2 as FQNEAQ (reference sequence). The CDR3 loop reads CASSRDRDYDYGYTF. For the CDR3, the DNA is TGTGCCAGCAGCCGGGACAGGGACTATGACTATGGCTACACCTTC.

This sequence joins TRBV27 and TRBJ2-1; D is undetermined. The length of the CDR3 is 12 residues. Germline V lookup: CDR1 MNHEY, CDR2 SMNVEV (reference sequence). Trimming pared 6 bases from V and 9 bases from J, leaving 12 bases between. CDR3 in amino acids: CASSPIGGEQFF. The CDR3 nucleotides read TGTGCCAGCAGCCCGATTGGCGGTGAGCAGTTCTTC.

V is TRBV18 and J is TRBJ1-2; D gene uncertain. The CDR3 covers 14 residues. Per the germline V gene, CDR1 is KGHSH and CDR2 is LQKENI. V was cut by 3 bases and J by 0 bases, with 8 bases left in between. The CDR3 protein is CASSPTTANYGYTF. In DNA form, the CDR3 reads TGTGCCAGCTCACCGACAACCGCTAACTATGGCTACACCTTC.

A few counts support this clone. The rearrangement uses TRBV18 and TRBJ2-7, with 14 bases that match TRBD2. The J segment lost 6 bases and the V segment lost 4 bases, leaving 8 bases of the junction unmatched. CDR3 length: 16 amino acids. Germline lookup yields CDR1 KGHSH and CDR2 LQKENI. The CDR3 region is CASSRLRTSGRSEQYF. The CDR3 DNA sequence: TGTGCCAGCTCACGACTGAGGACTAGCGGGAGGAGCGAGCAGTACTTC.

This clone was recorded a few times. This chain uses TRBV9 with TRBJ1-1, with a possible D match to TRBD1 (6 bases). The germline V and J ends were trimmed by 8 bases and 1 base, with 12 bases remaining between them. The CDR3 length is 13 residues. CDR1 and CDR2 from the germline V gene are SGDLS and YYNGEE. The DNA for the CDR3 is TGTGCCAGTAACAGGGAGCGGAACACTGAAGCTTTCTTT. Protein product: CASNRERNTEAFF. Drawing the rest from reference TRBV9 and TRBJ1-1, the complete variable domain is DSGVTQTPKHLITATGQRVTLRCSPRSGDLSVYWYQQSLDQGLQFLIQYYNGEERAKGNILERFSAQQFPDLHSELNLSSLELGDSALYFCASNRERNTEAFFGQGTRLTVV.

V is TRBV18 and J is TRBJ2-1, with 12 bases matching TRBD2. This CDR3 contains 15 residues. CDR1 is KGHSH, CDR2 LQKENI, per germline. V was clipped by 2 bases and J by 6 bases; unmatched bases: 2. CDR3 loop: CASSPGLAGINEQFF. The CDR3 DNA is TGTGCCAGCTCACCAGGACTAGCGGGGATCAATGAGCAGTTCTTC.

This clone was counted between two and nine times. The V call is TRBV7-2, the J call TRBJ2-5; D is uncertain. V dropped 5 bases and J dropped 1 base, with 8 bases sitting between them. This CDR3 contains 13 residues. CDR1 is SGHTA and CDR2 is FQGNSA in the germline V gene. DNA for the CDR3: TGTGCCAGCAGCCTTCGGATCCAAGAGACCCAGTACTTC. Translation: CASSLRIQETQYF.

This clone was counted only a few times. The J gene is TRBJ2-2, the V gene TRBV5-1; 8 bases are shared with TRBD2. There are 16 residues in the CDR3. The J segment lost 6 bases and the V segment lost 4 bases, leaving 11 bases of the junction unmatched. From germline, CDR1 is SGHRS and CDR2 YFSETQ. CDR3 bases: TGCGCCAGCAGCGTAACCGGGACTAGTTTACCCGGGGAGCTGTTTTTT. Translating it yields CASSVTGTSLPGELFF.